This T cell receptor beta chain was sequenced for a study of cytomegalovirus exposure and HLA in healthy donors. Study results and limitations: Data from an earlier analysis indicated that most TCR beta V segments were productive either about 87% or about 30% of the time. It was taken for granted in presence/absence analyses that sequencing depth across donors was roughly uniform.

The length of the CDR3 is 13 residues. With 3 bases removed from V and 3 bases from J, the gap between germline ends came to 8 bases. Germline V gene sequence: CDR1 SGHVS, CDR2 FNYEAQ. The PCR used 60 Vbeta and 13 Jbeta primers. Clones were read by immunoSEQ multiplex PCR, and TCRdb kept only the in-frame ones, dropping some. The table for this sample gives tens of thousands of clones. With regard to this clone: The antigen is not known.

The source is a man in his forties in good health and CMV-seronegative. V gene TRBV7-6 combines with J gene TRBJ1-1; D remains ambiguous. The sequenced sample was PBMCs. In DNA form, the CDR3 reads TGTGCCAGCAGCTTCGGTGACTACACTGAAGCTTTCTTT. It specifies CASSFGDYTEAFF.